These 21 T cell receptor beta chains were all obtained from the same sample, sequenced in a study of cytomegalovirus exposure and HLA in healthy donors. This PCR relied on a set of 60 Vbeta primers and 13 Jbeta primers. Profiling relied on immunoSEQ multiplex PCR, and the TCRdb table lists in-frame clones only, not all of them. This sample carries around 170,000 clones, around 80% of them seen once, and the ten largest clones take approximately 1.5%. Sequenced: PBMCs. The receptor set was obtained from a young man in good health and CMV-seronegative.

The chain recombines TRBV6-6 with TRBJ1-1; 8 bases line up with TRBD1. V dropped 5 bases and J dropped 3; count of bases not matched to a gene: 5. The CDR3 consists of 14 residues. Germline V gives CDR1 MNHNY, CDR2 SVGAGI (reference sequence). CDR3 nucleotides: TGTGCCAGCAGTACTGGGACAGGAGACACTGAAGCTTTCTTT. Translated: CASSTGTGDTEAFF.

In nucleotides, the CDR3 is TGTGCCAGCAGCCAAGATAGGCTAGCGGGACTGGATGAGCAGTTCTTC. Protein product: CASSQDRLAGLDEQFF. V is TRBV14 and J is TRBJ2-1, with 9 bases that match TRBD2. CDR1 is SGHDN and CDR2 is FVKESK in the germline V gene. The CDR3 spans 16 residues. V was pared by 0 bases and J by 8 bases, with 8 bases of the junction left unmatched. Together with reference TRBV14 and TRBJ2-1, the CDR3 gives the full variable domain: EAGVTQFPSHSVIEKGQTVTLRCDPISGHDNLYWYRRVMGKEIKFLLHFVKESKQDESGMPNNRFLAERTGGTYSTLKVQPAELEDSGVYFCASSQDRLAGLDEQFFGPGTRLTVL.

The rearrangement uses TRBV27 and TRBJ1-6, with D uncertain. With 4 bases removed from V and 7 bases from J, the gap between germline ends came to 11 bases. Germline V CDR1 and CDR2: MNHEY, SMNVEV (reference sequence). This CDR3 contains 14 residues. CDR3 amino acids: CASSWAGLNSPLHF. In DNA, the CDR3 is TGTGCCAGCAGTTGGGCAGGCCTGAATTCACCCCTCCACTTT.

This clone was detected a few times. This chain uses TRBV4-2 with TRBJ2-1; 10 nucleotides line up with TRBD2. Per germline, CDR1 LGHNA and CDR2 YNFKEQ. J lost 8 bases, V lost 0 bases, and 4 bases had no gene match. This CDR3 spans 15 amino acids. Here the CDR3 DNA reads TGTGCCAGCAGCCAAGAGGAGCGGGAGGGTTATGAGCAGTTCTTC. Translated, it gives CASSQEEREGYEQFF.

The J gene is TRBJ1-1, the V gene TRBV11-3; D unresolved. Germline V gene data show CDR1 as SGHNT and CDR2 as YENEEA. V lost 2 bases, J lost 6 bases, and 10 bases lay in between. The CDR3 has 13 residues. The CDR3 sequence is CASSLRERPEAFF. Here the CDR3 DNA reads TGTGCCAGCAGCTTACGGGAACGACCTGAAGCTTTCTTT.

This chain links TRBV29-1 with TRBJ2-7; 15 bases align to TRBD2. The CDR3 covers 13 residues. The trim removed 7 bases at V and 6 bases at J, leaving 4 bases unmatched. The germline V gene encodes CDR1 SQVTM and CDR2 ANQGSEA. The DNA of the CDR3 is TGCAGCGGGACTAGCGGGAGGGCCCGCGAGCAGTACTTC. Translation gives CSGTSGRAREQYF.

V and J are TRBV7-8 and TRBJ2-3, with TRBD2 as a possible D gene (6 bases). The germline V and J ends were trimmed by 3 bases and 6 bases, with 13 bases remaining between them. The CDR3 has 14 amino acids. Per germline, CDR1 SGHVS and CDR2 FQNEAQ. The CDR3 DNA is TGTGCCAGCAGCTTCCCTGTGAGCGGGGATACGCAGTATTTT. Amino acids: CASSFPVSGDTQYF.

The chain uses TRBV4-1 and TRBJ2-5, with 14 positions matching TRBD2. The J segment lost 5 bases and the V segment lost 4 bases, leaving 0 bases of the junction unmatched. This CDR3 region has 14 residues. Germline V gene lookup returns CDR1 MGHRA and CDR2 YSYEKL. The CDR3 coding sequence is TGCGCCAGCAGCCGACTAGCGGGGGGGGAGACCCAGTACTTC. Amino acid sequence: CASSRLAGGETQYF.

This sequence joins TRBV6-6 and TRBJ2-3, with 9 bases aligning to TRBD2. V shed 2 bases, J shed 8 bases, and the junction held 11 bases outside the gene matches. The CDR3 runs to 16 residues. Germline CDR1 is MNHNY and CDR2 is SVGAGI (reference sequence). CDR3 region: CASSYGSGGPKATQYF. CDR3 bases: TGTGCCAGCAGTTACGGTAGCGGGGGCCCGAAAGCTACGCAGTATTTT.

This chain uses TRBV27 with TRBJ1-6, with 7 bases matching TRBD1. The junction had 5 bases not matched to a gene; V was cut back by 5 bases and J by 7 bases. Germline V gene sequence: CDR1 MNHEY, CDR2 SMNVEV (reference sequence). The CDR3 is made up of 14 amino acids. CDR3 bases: TGTGCCAGCAGTACGACAGGGTTGAATTCACCCCTCCACTTT. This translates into CASSTTGLNSPLHF.

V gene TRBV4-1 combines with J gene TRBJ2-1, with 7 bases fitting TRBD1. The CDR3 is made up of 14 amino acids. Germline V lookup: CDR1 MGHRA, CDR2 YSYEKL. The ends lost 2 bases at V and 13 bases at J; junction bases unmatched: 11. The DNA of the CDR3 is TGCGCCAGCAGCCAATTGGGACAGATTCGTTCTCAGTTCTTC. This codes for CASSQLGQIRSQFF.

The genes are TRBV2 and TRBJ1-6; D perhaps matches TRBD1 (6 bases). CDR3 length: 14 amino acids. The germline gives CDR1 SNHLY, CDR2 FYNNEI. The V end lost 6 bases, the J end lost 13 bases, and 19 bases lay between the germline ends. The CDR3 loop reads CASRQGSGVRPLHF. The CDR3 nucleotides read TGTGCCAGCAGGCAGGGGTCCGGCGTAAGGCCCCTCCACTTT.

CDR3 sequence (DNA): TGTGCCAGCAGCACTCAGACAGGGTGGGGCTACACCTTC. Translation gives CASSTQTGWGYTF. J is TRBJ1-2 and V is TRBV7-9; 7 bases line up with TRBD1. The CDR3 has 13 amino acids. Germline trimming cut 5 bases from V and 8 bases from J; bases unmatched to any gene: 8. Per the germline V gene, CDR1 is SEHNR and CDR2 is FQNEAQ (reference sequence).

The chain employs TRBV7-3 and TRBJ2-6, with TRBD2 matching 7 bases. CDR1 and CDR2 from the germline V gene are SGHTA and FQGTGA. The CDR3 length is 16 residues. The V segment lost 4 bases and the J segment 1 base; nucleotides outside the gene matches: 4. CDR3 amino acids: CASSWGGLSGANVLTF. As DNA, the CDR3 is TGTGCCAGCAGCTGGGGGGGTTTGTCTGGGGCCAACGTCCTGACTTTC.

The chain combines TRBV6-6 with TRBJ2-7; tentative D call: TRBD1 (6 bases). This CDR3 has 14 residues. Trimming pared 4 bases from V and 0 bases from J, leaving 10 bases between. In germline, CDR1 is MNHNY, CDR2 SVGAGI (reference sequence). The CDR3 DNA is TGTGCCAGCAGTTCAGGGGTCAGCTCCTACGAGCAGTACTTC. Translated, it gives CASSSGVSSYEQYF.

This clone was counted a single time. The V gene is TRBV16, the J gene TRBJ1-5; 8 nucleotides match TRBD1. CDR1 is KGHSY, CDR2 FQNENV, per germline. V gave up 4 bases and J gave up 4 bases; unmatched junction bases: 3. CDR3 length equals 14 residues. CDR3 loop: CASSRDRGNQPQHF. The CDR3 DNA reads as TGTGCCAGCAGCCGCGACAGGGGTAATCAGCCCCAGCATTTT.

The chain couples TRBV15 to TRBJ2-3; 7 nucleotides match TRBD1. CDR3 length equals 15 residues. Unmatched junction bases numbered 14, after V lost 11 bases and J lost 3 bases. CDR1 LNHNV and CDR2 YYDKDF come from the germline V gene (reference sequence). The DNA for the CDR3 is TGTGCCGTGGTGGGCAGGGGGAAGGCGACAGATACGCAGTATTTT. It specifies CAVVGRGKATDTQYF.

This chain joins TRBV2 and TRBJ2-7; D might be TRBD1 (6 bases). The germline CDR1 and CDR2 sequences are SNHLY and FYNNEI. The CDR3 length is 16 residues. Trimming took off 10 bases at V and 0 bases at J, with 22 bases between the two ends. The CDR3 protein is CATLKRQAQNSYEQYF. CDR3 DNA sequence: TGTGCCACCTTAAAAAGACAGGCTCAAAACTCCTACGAGCAGTACTTC.

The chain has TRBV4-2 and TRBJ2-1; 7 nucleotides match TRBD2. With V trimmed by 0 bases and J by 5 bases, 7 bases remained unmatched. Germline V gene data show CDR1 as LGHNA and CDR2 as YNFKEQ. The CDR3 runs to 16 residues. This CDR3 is CASSQEATGTNNEQFF. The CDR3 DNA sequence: TGTGCCAGCAGCCAAGAGGCCACCGGGACTAACAATGAGCAGTTCTTC.

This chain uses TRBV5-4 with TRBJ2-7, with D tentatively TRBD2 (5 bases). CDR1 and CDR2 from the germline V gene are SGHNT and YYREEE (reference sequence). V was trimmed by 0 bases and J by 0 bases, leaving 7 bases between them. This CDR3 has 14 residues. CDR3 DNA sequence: TGTGCCAGCAGCTTGGCGGAGGCCTCCTACGAGCAGTACTTC. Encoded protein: CASSLAEASYEQYF.

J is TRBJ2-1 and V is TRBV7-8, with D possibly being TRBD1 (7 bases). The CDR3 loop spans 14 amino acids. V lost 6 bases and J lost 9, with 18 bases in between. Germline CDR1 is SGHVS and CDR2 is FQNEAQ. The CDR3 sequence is CASRGTPGGSEQFF. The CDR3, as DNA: TGTGCCAGCAGGGGGACCCCAGGGGGGTCTGAGCAGTTCTTC.